The 32 T cell receptor beta chains given below trace back to one sample, sequenced in a study of blood T cells in healthy people across ages. It was with a sample-barcoded 5' primer and a J-beta primer mix that a second PCR of roughly 7 to 12 cycles was run. Each CDR3 protein gets one entry after TCRdb re-called the 5' RACE reads with MiXCR. The table records approximately 800,000 distinct CDR3 sequences, 53% of them present only once. The sequencing input was blood. The receptors stem from a man older than 75 in good health.

This chain connects TRBV14 to TRBJ2-4, with TRBD1 as a possible D gene (6 bases). TRBJ2-7 explains the end of the DNA better; the J call may be wrong. Per the germline V gene, CDR1 is SGHDN and CDR2 is FVKESK. The CDR3 is 16 residues long. CDR3 in DNA: TGTGCCAGCAGCCACCCAAACCGGGACACTCCCTACGAGCAGTACTTC. It codes for CASSHPNRDTPYEQYF.

The rearrangement uses TRBV5-1 and TRBJ2-3, with 9 bases matching TRBD2. The CDR3 covers 14 residues. V trimming: 7 bases; J trimming: 2 bases; junction bases outside the gene matches: 5. Germline-derived CDR1 and CDR2 are SGHRS and YFSETQ. The CDR3 protein is CASGREGYTDTQYF. The DNA of the CDR3 is TGCGCCAGCGGGCGGGAGGGATACACAGATACGCAGTATTTT.

This rearrangement joins TRBV24-1 to TRBJ2-1; D gene unclear. Germline loops: CDR1 KGHDR, CDR2 SFDVKD. The ends were cut back, 9 bases at V and 6 bases at J, with 8 bases in the middle. The CDR3 runs 11 residues. The CDR3 protein is CATQSGNEQFF. DNA for the CDR3: TGTGCCACCCAATCGGGCAATGAGCAGTTCTTC.

The chain joins TRBV11-2 to TRBJ2-1, with D perhaps TRBD1 or TRBD2 (6 bases each). Matching the DNA end better, TRBJ2-7 makes the J call doubtful. CDR1 and CDR2 (germline): SGHAT, FQNNGV. This CDR3 spans 13 amino acids. CDR3 sequence reads: CASSWGANNEQYF. The CDR3 bases are TGTGCCAGCAGCTGGGGGGCAAACAATGAGCAGTACTTC.

A note on this clonotype: The junction and the germline gene differ at one end; a read error may be behind it. The chain employs TRBV20-1 and TRBJ2-1, with 7 bases identical to TRBD2. Germline assignment: CDR1 DFQATT and CDR2 SNEGSKA (reference sequence). The CDR3 is made up of 17 amino acids. The CDR3 DNA follows: TGCAGTGCTGCCCCACGGACGGGGGGAGCGGGGTACAAGGAGCAGTTCTTC. Amino acids: CSAAPRTGGAGYKEQFF.

The chain joins TRBV28 to TRBJ2-5, with 8 bases aligning to TRBD1. V dropped 6 bases and J dropped 5; count of bases not matched to a gene: 8. The CDR3 loop spans 14 amino acids. CDR1 MDHEN and CDR2 SYDVKM come from the germline V gene. The CDR3 nucleotides are TGTGCCAGCAGATCGGACAGGGCTTGGGAGACCCAGTACTTC. Its protein is CASRSDRAWETQYF.

This clonotype was picked up many times. A read error may produce the germline difference seen at one junction end. The chain is built from TRBV5-1 and TRBJ2-1, with 13 bases that match TRBD2. Germline V gives CDR1 SGHRS, CDR2 YFSETQ. This CDR3 has 15 amino acids. The CDR3 region is CASSLGTSGNNEQFF. For the CDR3, the DNA is TGTGCCAGCAGCTTAGGGACTAGCGGGAACAATGAGCAGTTCTTC.

This clonotype has a handful of counts. The chain recombines TRBV5-6 with TRBJ2-7, with 9 nucleotides matching TRBD1. The CDR3 has 15 residues. V lost 1 base and J lost 7; bases outside the gene matches: 9. Germline CDR1 and CDR2: SGHDT and YYEEEE. CDR3: CASSLRSTGGGEQYF. DNA for the CDR3: TGTGCCAGCAGCTTGCGGTCGACAGGGGGAGGAGAGCAGTACTTC.

The rearrangement uses TRBV20-1 and TRBJ2-1, with D possibly TRBD2 on 6 matching bases. Trimming pared 0 bases from V and 6 bases from J, leaving 15 bases between. Per germline, CDR1 DFQATT and CDR2 SNEGSKA (reference sequence). This CDR3 has 15 residues. The CDR3 sequence is CSARDLTGVPNEQFF. CDR3 nucleotides: TGCAGTGCTAGAGATCTGACGGGAGTACCCAATGAGCAGTTCTTC.

The rearrangement uses TRBV7-2 and TRBJ2-7; 9 bases are a match to TRBD1. The CDR3 loop spans 14 amino acids. Germline trimming cut 5 bases from V and 2 bases from J; bases unmatched to any gene: 4. Germline CDR1 and CDR2: SGHTA and FQGNSA. The CDR3 here is CASSQTGGPYEQYF. The DNA for the CDR3 is TGTGCCAGCAGCCAGACAGGGGGACCCTACGAGCAGTACTTC. The full variable domain, completed using reference TRBV7-2 and TRBJ2-7, is GAGVSQSPSNKVTEKGKDVELRCDPISGHTALYWYRQSLGQGLEFLIYFQGNSAPDKSGLPSDRFSAERTGGSVSTLTIQRTQQEDSAVYLCASSQTGGPYEQYFGPGTRLTVT.

This clonotype was seen a few times. The V call is TRBV20-1, the J call TRBJ1-5, with D hard to call. V lost 5 bases and J 3 bases, leaving 14 bases between the germline ends. Germline V lookup: CDR1 DFQATT, CDR2 SNEGSKA (reference sequence). This CDR3 is built from 14 residues. The CDR3 loop reads CSAPGGSANQPQHF. DNA for the CDR3: TGCAGTGCTCCGGGAGGGTCGGCCAATCAGCCCCAGCATTTT.

The chain joins TRBV5-4 to TRBJ2-3; unclear D gene. Trimming removed 2 bases from V and 11 bases from J, with 18 bases in between. The CDR3 extends over 14 amino acids. Germline CDR1 SGHNT, CDR2 YYREEE (reference sequence). The CDR3 region has the DNA TGTGCCAGCAGCTTCTACGCCAGAGAAGAAAGGCAGTATTTT. Protein: CASSFYAREERQYF.

The chain joins TRBV29-1 to TRBJ2-7; D tentatively reads TRBD1 or TRBD2 (6 bases each). This CDR3 has 18 amino acids. Germline CDR1 reads SQVTM; CDR2 reads ANQGSEA. The V end was cut by 8 bases, the J end by 5 bases, with 34 bases between. The CDR3 DNA is TGCAGCCTCAGGAGGGGTAACGGGGGCCGATACCGGGGCGACGAGCAGTACTTC. Residues: CSLRRGNGGRYRGDEQYF.

The chain links TRBV29-1 to TRBJ1-4; tentative D call: TRBD1 (5 bases). Germline V gives CDR1 SQVTM, CDR2 ANQGSEA. The CDR3 runs to 13 residues. Trimming took off 5 bases at V and 8 bases at J, with 15 bases between the two ends. The CDR3 coding sequence is TGCAGCGTTAGATGGCAGGGTGACGAAAAACTGTTTTTT. Protein sequence: CSVRWQGDEKLFF.

This clonotype was counted a single time. This chain joins TRBV20-1 and TRBJ1-2; TRBD1 might be the D (5 bases). Trimming cost V 0 bases and J 6 bases, with 11 bases left between them. The CDR3 is 13 residues long. Germline CDR1 is DFQATT and CDR2 is SNEGSKA (reference sequence). This chain's CDR3 is CSAREQGINGYTF. The CDR3 region has the DNA TGCAGTGCTAGAGAGCAGGGTATAAATGGCTACACCTTC.

This clonotype was seen just once. The chain couples TRBV6-6 to TRBJ1-2; 9 bases agree with TRBD1. J gave up 8 bases and V 6 bases, and 4 bases lay outside the gene matches. The CDR3 is made up of 12 amino acids. Germline loops: CDR1 MNHNY, CDR2 SVGAGI (reference sequence). CDR3 protein: CASRRTGDGYTF. The CDR3 nucleotides are TGTGCCAGCAGACGGACAGGGGACGGCTACACCTTC.

This clonotype was observed a few times. The rearrangement uses TRBV7-9 and TRBJ2-1; 12 bases fit TRBD2. Per the germline V gene, CDR1 is SEHNR and CDR2 is FQNEAQ (reference sequence). The junction had 1 base not matched to a gene; V was cut back by 7 bases and J by 3 bases. This CDR3 has 14 amino acids. The CDR3 is CASKLAGGYNEQFF. CDR3 in DNA: TGTGCCAGCAAACTAGCGGGAGGCTACAATGAGCAGTTCTTC.

The rearrangement joins TRBV10-2 to TRBJ2-3; TRBD2 matches 8 bases. V trimming: 11 bases; J trimming: 5 bases; junction bases outside the gene matches: 12. The CDR3 sequence is 14 residues long. Germline assignment: CDR1 WSHSY and CDR2 SAAADI. DNA of the CDR3: TGCGCCCGCACTGTGGCTAGCGGGCGAGATACGCAGTATTTT. It yields the protein CARTVASGRDTQYF.

The chain recombines TRBV4-2 with TRBJ2-1; 13 bases are a match to TRBD2. V gave up 4 bases and J gave up 7 bases; unmatched junction bases: 10. This CDR3 comprises 17 residues. Germline values: CDR1 LGHNA, CDR2 YNFKEQ. CDR3 in DNA: TGTGCCAGCAGCCGGCAGACTAGCGGGGGGATGGGGAATGAGCAGTTCTTC. Protein product: CASSRQTSGGMGNEQFF.

This clonotype was seen a handful of times. The chain links TRBV10-3 to TRBJ2-2, with 11 bases aligning to TRBD1. After removal of 6 bases from V and 6 bases from J, the junction contained 3 bases not matched to a gene. Looked up from germline, CDR1 is ENHRY and CDR2 is SYGVKD. The CDR3 consists of 14 residues. The CDR3 nucleotides are TGTGCCATCAGCGGACAGGGGGCGGCCGGGGAGCTGTTTTTT. Translation gives CAISGQGAAGELFF.

This clonotype was seen a handful of times. The chain uses TRBV29-1 and TRBJ2-5; D tentatively fits TRBD1 or TRBD2 (6 bases each). Trimming cost V 1 base and J 5 bases, with 11 bases left between them. Looked up from germline, CDR1 is SQVTM and CDR2 is ANQGSEA. The length of the CDR3 is 13 residues. The CDR3 DNA reads TGCAGCGTTGAAGGAACAGGGAGGGAGACCCAGTACTTC. Translated: CSVEGTGRETQYF.

V usage is TRBV11-2 and J usage is TRBJ2-3; D is unresolved. Between the trimmed V and J ends, which lost 6 bases and 14 bases, there was a span of 18 bases. Looked up from germline, CDR1 is SGHAT and CDR2 is FQNNGV. The CDR3 is made up of 12 amino acids. The CDR3 is CASSLRSRYAYF. The CDR3 nucleotides read TGTGCCAGCAGTTTAAGGTCGCGATACGCGTATTTT.

The gene calls are TRBV27 and TRBJ2-7; D might be TRBD1 or TRBD2, each matching 5 bases. The germline gives CDR1 MNHEY, CDR2 SMNVEV (reference sequence). Trimming cost V 5 bases and J 3 bases, with 17 bases left between them. The CDR3 is 15 residues long. CDR3 region: CASSPWAGTNYEQYF. The CDR3 coding sequence is TGTGCCAGCAGTCCTTGGGCCGGGACCAACTACGAGCAGTACTTC.

This chain links TRBV10-3 with TRBJ2-3; no reliable D call. CDR1 and CDR2 from the germline V gene are ENHRY and SYGVKD. The CDR3 has 13 amino acids. V lost 3 bases and J lost 5, with 9 bases in between. This CDR3 is CAISEVQVDTQYF. The CDR3 DNA sequence: TGTGCCATCAGTGAAGTGCAGGTAGATACGCAGTATTTT.

The chain carries TRBV19 and TRBJ2-7; 14 nucleotides agree with TRBD2. The CDR3 sequence is 17 residues long. With 8 bases clipped from V and 0 bases from J, the junction kept 9 bases outside the gene matches. Germline values: CDR1 LNHDA, CDR2 SQIVND (reference sequence). The CDR3 loop reads CASPSGTSGRSSYEQYF. In DNA form, the CDR3 reads TGTGCCAGTCCCTCCGGGACTAGCGGGAGAAGCTCCTACGAGCAGTACTTC.

This clonotype was picked up a small number of times. The genes are TRBV29-1 and TRBJ2-1, with 12 nucleotides matching TRBD1. CDR1 and CDR2 (germline): SQVTM, ANQGSEA. V trimming: 7 bases; J trimming: 4 bases; junction bases outside the gene matches: 14. This CDR3 comprises 17 residues. Here the CDR3 DNA reads TGCAGCGCCCGCGCCCGAGAGGGACAGGGGGCTTACAATGAGCAGTTCTTC. Translating it yields CSARAREGQGAYNEQFF.

Here the CDR3 reads CASSKTYSNQPQHF. In DNA form, the CDR3 reads TGTGCCAGCAGTAAGACCTATAGCAATCAGCCCCAGCATTTT. The chain combines TRBV6-5 with TRBJ1-5; D unresolved. This CDR3 is 14 amino acids long. Trimming took off 5 bases at V and 0 bases at J, with 8 bases between the two ends. Looked up from germline, CDR1 is MNHEY and CDR2 is SVGAGI.

The chain couples TRBV11-3 to TRBJ2-3; D unclear. V was pared by 5 bases and J by 4 bases, with 10 bases between. Per germline, CDR1 SGHNT and CDR2 YENEEA. The CDR3 loop spans 13 amino acids. The CDR3 sequence is CASSVRVADTQYF. The CDR3 nucleotides read TGTGCCAGCAGCGTAAGGGTGGCAGATACGCAGTATTTT.

J is TRBJ2-3 and V is TRBV10-3; 8 bases are a match to TRBD2. The length of the CDR3 is 15 residues. In germline, CDR1 is ENHRY, CDR2 SYGVKD. V lost 6 bases to trimming and J lost 1 base; unmatched junction nucleotides: 6. This chain's CDR3 is CAIRASGSGTDTQYF. The CDR3 nucleotides are TGTGCCATCAGGGCGAGCGGGAGTGGCACAGATACGCAGTATTTT.

The chain recombines TRBV6-2 or TRBV6-3 with TRBJ2-3, with no clear D. This CDR3 spans 13 amino acids. V was cut by 5 bases and J by 14 bases, with 20 bases left in between. CDR1 and CDR2 (germline): MNHEY, SVGEGT. The CDR3 bases are TGTGCCAGCAGTCTCGGGCTAGAGAGATACGCGTATTTT. Protein sequence: CASSLGLERYAYF.

The chain carries TRBV24-1 and TRBJ2-5; D possibly corresponds to TRBD1 (5 bases). Germline values: CDR1 KGHDR, CDR2 SFDVKD. The CDR3 extends over 14 amino acids. V gave up 2 bases and J gave up 1 base, with 7 bases separating them. CDR3 amino acids: CATSDSGRQETQYF. In nucleotides, the CDR3 is TGTGCCACCAGTGATTCAGGGCGCCAAGAGACCCAGTACTTC.

This clonotype was counted between two and nine times. This chain uses TRBV29-1 with TRBJ2-3, with a possible D match to TRBD1 (5 bases). There are 15 residues in the CDR3. V was pared by 8 bases and J by 0 bases, with 18 bases between. CDR1 is SQVTM and CDR2 is ANQGSEA in the germline V gene. The CDR3 DNA follows: TGCAGCATCCCCAGGGCGATATCTAGCACAGATACGCAGTATTTT. Protein: CSIPRAISSTDTQYF.